This TCR beta chain emerged from a study of blood T cell repertoires in COVID-19. Study information: Whether acute or convalescent, the COVID-19 samples came from the United States, Italy and Spain. In each case, the material was cDNA or gDNA derived from T cells, B-cell-depleted T cells, or PBMCs.

Under the authors' procedure: From reference gene primer amplification, estimates of nucleated cell counts were derived. Sequencing was performed with immunoSEQ multiplex PCR; in TCRdb, only in-frame clones are kept and a portion is missing. D and trimming were read from the DNA, whereas the V and J calls and clone size are those reported in that table. The table includes about 76,000 clones, approximately 84% detected once. V shed 0 bases and J 5 bases; nucleotides not matched to a gene: 3. CDR1 SGHRS and CDR2 YFSETQ come from the germline V gene. The length of the CDR3 is 16 residues. Patients of the Seattle cohort, enrolled during active infection, were followed longitudinally.

Sample: peripheral blood. This receptor was taken from a man aged 60 to 75 with COVID-19, enrolled during active disease. V gene TRBV5-1 combines with J gene TRBJ2-3; TRBD2 matches 13 bases. CDR3 region: CASSLEGLAGVDTQYF. The CDR3 nucleotides read TGCGCCAGCAGCTTGGAAGGACTAGCGGGAGTAGATACGCAGTATTTT.